These 15 T cell receptor beta chains originate from one sample sequenced in a study of blood T cell repertoires in COVID-19. Libraries were prepared by immunoSEQ multiplex PCR; TCRdb keeps only in-frame clonotypes and omits some of them. The sample contains around 300,000 clones, 88% of which appear only once. The sequencing input was PBMCs or T cells enriched from blood (not recorded which). The receptors derive from a woman aged 45-60 years who had recovered from COVID-19.

The V call is TRBV5-4, the J call TRBJ2-2; no firm D call. CDR3 length: 14 amino acids. Per germline, CDR1 SGHNT and CDR2 YYREEE (reference sequence). V was shortened by 10 bases and J by 0 bases, with 13 bases between the two germline ends. CDR3 sequence reads: CAGRVRPNTGELFF. The CDR3 DNA sequence: TGTGCCGGTCGTGTGAGGCCGAACACCGGGGAGCTGTTTTTT.

The chain carries TRBV6-4 and TRBJ2-1; D is perhaps TRBD1 (6 bases). This CDR3 is 13 amino acids long. The germline V and J ends were trimmed by 5 bases and 7 bases, with 12 bases remaining between them. Germline V gives CDR1 MRHNA, CDR2 SNTAGT. The CDR3 sequence is CASSRQVGNEQFF. The CDR3 DNA reads TGTGCCAGCAGTCGACAGGTAGGGAATGAGCAGTTCTTC.

The chain combines TRBV18 with TRBJ1-2; D perhaps matches TRBD1 (5 bases). V dropped 5 bases and J dropped 3 bases, with 10 bases sitting between them. The CDR3 has 13 residues. CDR1 is KGHSH and CDR2 is LQKENI in the germline V gene. The CDR3 protein is CASSSDIYYGYTF. CDR3 in DNA: TGTGCCAGCTCATCGGACATATACTATGGCTACACCTTC.

This clone was observed once. The rearrangement uses TRBV18 and TRBJ2-7; 9 nucleotides align to TRBD1. With V trimmed by 3 bases and J by 6 bases, 18 bases remained unmatched. The CDR3 length is 18 residues. Germline V gives CDR1 KGHSH, CDR2 LQKENI. The CDR3 sequence is CASSPGPGTGYGRLEQYF. For the CDR3, the DNA is TGTGCCAGCTCACCGGGTCCCGGGACAGGGTACGGGCGTCTCGAGCAGTACTTC.

The CDR3 reads CASSESGRVNNNEQFF. As DNA, the CDR3 is TGTGCCAGCAGTGAATCTGGCAGGGTGAACAATAATGAGCAGTTCTTC. The chain combines TRBV25-1 with TRBJ2-1; D perhaps matches TRBD1 (5 bases). V gave up 1 base and J gave up 7 bases, with 17 bases separating them. This CDR3 comprises 16 residues. CDR1 MGHDK and CDR2 SYGVNS come from the germline V gene. The full variable domain, completed using reference TRBV25-1 and TRBJ2-1, is EADIYQTPRYLVIGTGKKITLECSQTMGHDKMYWYQQDPGMELHLIHYSYGVNSTEKGDLSSESTVSRIRTEHFPLTLESARPSHTSQYLCASSESGRVNNNEQFFGPGTRLTVL.

The chain carries TRBV2 and TRBJ2-7, with no clear D. Germline V gene lookup returns CDR1 SNHLY and CDR2 FYNNEI. There are 13 residues in the CDR3. Trimming pared 6 bases from V and 0 bases from J, leaving 9 bases between. DNA for the CDR3: TGTGCCAGCAGGGGCCCCAGCTCCTACGAGCAGTACTTC. Its protein is CASRGPSSYEQYF.

The chain couples TRBV11-2 to TRBJ2-3; 9 bases match TRBD1. The CDR3 runs to 15 residues. CDR1 is SGHAT, CDR2 FQNNGV, per germline. V was pared by 5 bases and J by 5 bases, with 8 bases of the junction left unmatched. Here the CDR3 DNA reads TGTGCCAGCAGCCGGACAGGGGATTTGGTAGATACGCAGTATTTT. It specifies CASSRTGDLVDTQYF.

The chain recombines TRBV12-3 or TRBV12-4 with TRBJ1-5; no reliable D call. This CDR3 spans 13 amino acids. The germline V and J ends were trimmed by 3 bases and 1 base, with 4 bases remaining between them. Written as DNA, the CDR3 is TGTGCCAGCAGTTTCTTGAGCAATCAGCCCCAGCATTTT. Translating gives CASSFLSNQPQHF.

CDR3 nucleotides: TGCGCCAGCAGCCAACGCCCAAGCGCTAGCGGCACAGATACGCAGTATTTT. This codes for CASSQRPSASGTDTQYF. The chain carries TRBV4-3 and TRBJ2-3; a possible D gene is TRBD2 (6 bases). Germline V gene data show CDR1 as LGHNA and CDR2 as YSLEER. The CDR3 has 17 residues. V was shortened by 2 bases and J by 1 base, with 16 bases between the two germline ends.

The chain employs TRBV14 and TRBJ2-3; 7 nucleotides agree with TRBD2. CDR1 SGHDN and CDR2 FVKESK come from the germline V gene. V dropped 4 bases and J dropped 1; count of bases not matched to a gene: 8. The CDR3 spans 16 residues. CDR3 sequence: CASSPATSSRTDTQYF. CDR3 nucleotides: TGTGCCAGCAGCCCGGCGACTAGCTCTCGCACAGATACGCAGTATTTT.

The V and J genes are TRBV10-3 and TRBJ1-1; D is unclear. In germline, CDR1 is ENHRY, CDR2 SYGVKD. V lost 5 bases and J 1 base, leaving 11 bases between the germline ends. CDR3 size: 14 residues. For the CDR3, the DNA is TGTGCCATCAGTCGTCTCGCGGAGAACACTGAAGCTTTCTTT. Protein product: CAISRLAENTEAFF.

The chain links TRBV28 to TRBJ2-7; 10 bases fit TRBD2. The V gene's germline CDR1 is MDHEN and CDR2 SYDVKM. The CDR3 sequence is 15 residues long. Losses at the gene ends were 5 bases for V and 3 bases for J; bases not matched to a gene: 7. The CDR3 nucleotides are TGTGCCAGCAGTCGGGGGGGGACTAGCGTCTACGAGCAGTACTTC. This translates into CASSRGGTSVYEQYF.

The chain couples TRBV6-2 or TRBV6-3 to TRBJ2-6, with D possibly TRBD2 on 6 matching bases. The CDR3 totals 20 residues. Germline values: CDR1 MNHEY, CDR2 SVGEGT. V dropped 6 bases and J dropped 1 base, with 25 bases sitting between them. In DNA form, the CDR3 reads TGTGCCAGCAGCCCCCACCCCGGTCGGGACTCTACGTCTGGGGCCAACGTCCTGACTTTC. It yields the protein CASSPHPGRDSTSGANVLTF.

The rearrangement uses TRBV3-1 (or the pseudogene TRBV3-2) and TRBJ1-3; no clear D. The CDR3 spans 15 residues. Germline V gene lookup returns CDR1 LGHDT and CDR2 YNNKEL (reference sequence). V lost 3 bases, J lost 0 bases, and 9 bases lay in between. CDR3 protein: CASSHHDSSGNTIYF. In DNA form, the CDR3 reads TGTGCCAGCAGCCACCATGATAGCTCTGGAAACACCATATATTTT.

This sequence joins TRBV14 and TRBJ2-2; a weak D match, TRBD1 (6 bases). The CDR3 contains 15 residues. Deletions cut 5 bases from V and 5 bases from J, with 15 bases between. Germline-derived CDR1 and CDR2 are SGHDN and FVKESK. CDR3 residues: CASSARRGYTGELFF. Here the CDR3 DNA reads TGTGCCAGCAGCGCTCGCAGGGGCTATACCGGGGAGCTGTTTTTT.